This T cell receptor beta chain was documented in a study of blood T cell repertoires in COVID-19 (TCRdb year 2020). Turning to the overall study: Samples from collaborators originated in the United States, Italy and Spain and spanned both the acute and convalescent phases of COVID-19. The material from the prospective study consisted of cDNA or gDNA derived from T cells, B-cell-depleted T cells, or PBMCs. Subjects who had been exposed to COVID-19, were actively infected with it, or had recovered from it provided the deeply sampled blood TCRbeta repertoires that made up the dataset. A freely available public database, intended as a resource for researchers studying the immune response to SARS-CoV-2, is where the repertoires were released. Samples were obtained from the ongoing ImmuneRACE study (first 160 participants) and from 1,254 subjects provided by 6 global collaborators. The sample metadata nearly always contained a de-identified subject ID, COVID-19 status, age in years and sex. Where HLA class I and class II types were available, the types were taken from metadata supplied by the sample provider, not from assay-based typing. Here is what the overall study found, with its caveats: The quantity of clinical and demographic metadata differed by source and by participant and was supplied without curation.

The immunoSEQ Assay, a bias-controlled multiplex PCR, was used to amplify TCRbeta CDR3 regions from genomic DNA. Processing in the source paper ran as follows. Within the assay, amplification of reference gene primers was used to estimate how many nucleated cells each sample contained. To quantify the absolute abundance of each unique TCRbeta CDR3 rearrangement, sequence reads were collapsed and filtered. For each sample, productive Simpson clonality was calculated as the square root of Simpson's diversity index over productive rearrangements. TCRdb obtained this table from immuneACCESS and retained in-frame rearrangements with V and J assigned. These tables miss some clones; where compared with another copy, unresolved V genes account for less than half of the shortfall, and the remainder is unexplained. That table supplies the V and J calls and clone size; D and trimming were determined from the DNA. The sample profile shows 300,000 to 450,000 clones; roughly 90% of them were found once. Approximately 1% of the sample is held by the ten biggest clonotypes.

This clone has only one observation. Its cognate antigen has yet to be identified. Per-nucleotide qualities are absent, and no much larger clonotype sits a single base away. Participants in the prospective study were enrolled through a virtual design, were aged roughly 18 to 95 years, and lived in roughly 24 United States geographic areas. Cohort assignment in the prospective study relied on participant-reported clinical history from a screening survey and a study questionnaire. ImmuneRACE Cohort 3 recovered participants were defined by two consecutive negative NP/OP PCR tests, healthcare professional clearance, or symptom resolution. Mobile phlebotomists in the prospective study collected whole blood, serum and a nasopharyngeal or oropharyngeal swab from every participant. Participants in the prospective study had the option to provide additional blood draws and questionnaires over an approximately 2-month period. Blood samples from the prospective study were shipped frozen or at room temperature prior to DNA extraction.

Via the germline V gene, CDR1 is SGHRS and CDR2 YFSETQ. Trimming costs V 1 base and J 0 bases, and their ends lie 15 bases apart. The CDR3 starts with the cysteine, ends with the phenylalanine, and has 17 residues. Only CDR3 DNA is held: 51 bases, read in frame from base 1. Sequenced sample: PBMCs or T cells enriched from blood (not recorded which). The receptor's source is a woman aged 25 to 39 who had recovered from COVID-19. The chain is assembled from TRBV5-1 and TRBJ2-3; TRBD2 is possibly the D segment (5 matching bases). CDR3 region: CASSLLRGRGSTDTQYF. Here is the DNA: TGCGCCAGCAGCTTGCTTCGGGGTCGGGGTAGCACAGATACGCAGTATTTT.